This T cell receptor (beta chain) originates from a study of shared clonotypes between healthy human individuals. Note on this clone: What it recognizes is unknown. Other nucleotide sequences from this sample produce the same CDR3.

With V trimmed by 7 bases and J by 8 bases, 6 bases remained unmatched. The CDR3 spans 12 residues. CDR1 is SQVTM, CDR2 ANQGSEA, per germline. The data were produced by immunoSEQ multiplex PCR, yet TCRdb's version contains in-frame clones alone and is incomplete. The sample contains fewer than 1.6 million clones, roughly 98.5% of which appear only once. Overall study results and limits: Blood was the sole source, and tissue repertoires probably differ.

Sequenced material: naive CD4+ T cells sorted from blood. Regarding subset: CD45RA+ positively selected. The chain carries TRBV29-1 and TRBJ1-4; TRBD1 aligns across 8 bases. This clonotype was sampled from a young man in good health. The CDR3 loop is CSAGQGREKLFF. In DNA form, the CDR3 reads TGCAGCGCCGGACAGGGTCGAGAAAAACTGTTTTTT. Full variable domain (missing parts from reference TRBV29-1 and TRBJ1-4): SAVISQKPSRDICQRGTSLTIQCQVDSQVTMMFWYRQQPGQSLTLIATANQGSEATYESGFVIDKFPISRPNLTFSTLTVSNMSPEDSSIYLCSAGQGREKLFFGSGTQLSVL.